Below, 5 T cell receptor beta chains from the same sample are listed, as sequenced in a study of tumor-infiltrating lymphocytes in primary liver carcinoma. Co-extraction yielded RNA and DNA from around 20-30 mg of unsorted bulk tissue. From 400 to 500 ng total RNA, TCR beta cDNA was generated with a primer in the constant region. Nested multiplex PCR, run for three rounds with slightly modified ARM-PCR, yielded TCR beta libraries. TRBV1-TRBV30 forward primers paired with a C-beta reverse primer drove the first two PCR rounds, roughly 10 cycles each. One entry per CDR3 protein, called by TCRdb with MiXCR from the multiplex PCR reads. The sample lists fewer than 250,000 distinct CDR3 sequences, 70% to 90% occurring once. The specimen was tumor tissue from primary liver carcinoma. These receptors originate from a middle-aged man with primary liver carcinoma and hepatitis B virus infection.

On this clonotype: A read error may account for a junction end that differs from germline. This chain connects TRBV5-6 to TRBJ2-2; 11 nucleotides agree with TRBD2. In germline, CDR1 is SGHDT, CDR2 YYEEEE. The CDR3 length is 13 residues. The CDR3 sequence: CASRLAGLGVLFF. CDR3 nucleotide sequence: TGTGCCAGTCGACTAGCGGGACTCGGGGTGCTGTTTTTT.

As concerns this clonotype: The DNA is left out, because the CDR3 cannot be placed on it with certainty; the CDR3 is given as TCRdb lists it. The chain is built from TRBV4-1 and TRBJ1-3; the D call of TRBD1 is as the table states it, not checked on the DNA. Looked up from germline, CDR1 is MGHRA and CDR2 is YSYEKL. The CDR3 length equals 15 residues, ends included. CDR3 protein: CASSPTWGTGNTIHF.

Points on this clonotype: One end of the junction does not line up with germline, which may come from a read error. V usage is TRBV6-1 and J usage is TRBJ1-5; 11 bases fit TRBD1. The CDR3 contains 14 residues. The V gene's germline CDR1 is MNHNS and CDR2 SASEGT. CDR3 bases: TGTGCCAGGGTGAGGACAGGGGGCAATCAACCCCAGCATTTT. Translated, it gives CARVRTGGNQPQHF.

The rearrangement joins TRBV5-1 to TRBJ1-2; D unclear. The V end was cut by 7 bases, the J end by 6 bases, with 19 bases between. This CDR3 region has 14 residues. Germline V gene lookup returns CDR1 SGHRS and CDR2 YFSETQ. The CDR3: CASGPEHGSNGYTF. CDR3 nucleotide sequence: TGCGCCAGCGGCCCCGAGCACGGATCCAATGGCTACACCTTC.

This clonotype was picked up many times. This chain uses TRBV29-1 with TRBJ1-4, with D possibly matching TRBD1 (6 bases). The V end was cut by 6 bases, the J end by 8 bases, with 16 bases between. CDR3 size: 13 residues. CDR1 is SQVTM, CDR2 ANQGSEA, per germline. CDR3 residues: CSVGGGGGEKLFF. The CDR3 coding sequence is TGCAGCGTGGGGGGAGGGGGAGGAGAAAAACTGTTTTTT.